The source of this TCR beta chain is a study of cytomegalovirus exposure and HLA in healthy donors. The study's findings and limits: According to an earlier analysis, most TCR beta V segments yielded productive rearrangements about 87% or about 30% of the time. Despite most TCR sequences being rare, some public TCRs occurred in many donors.

Comments on this clone: Its antigen remains unidentified.

This PCR relied on a set of 60 Vbeta primers and 13 Jbeta primers. The protocol was immunoSEQ multiplex PCR, while the TCRdb copy is restricted to in-frame clones and leaves out a portion. Among 150,000 to 200,000 clones, under 80% were seen once, and the ten largest hold over 2.5%. The CDR3 covers 18 residues. Looked up from germline, CDR1 is SGHRS and CDR2 is YFSETQ. Losses at the gene ends were 0 bases for V and 0 bases for J; bases not matched to a gene: 4. This chain joins TRBV5-1 and TRBJ2-3, with 13 nucleotides matching TRBD2. The sequenced material came from PBMCs. This receptor was taken from a female donor in good health and CMV-seronegative. CDR3 in amino acids: CASSLGTSGSLSTDTQYF. The CDR3 DNA is TGCGCCAGCAGCTTGGGGACTAGCGGGAGCCTTAGCACAGATACGCAGTATTTT.